This T cell receptor beta chain was sequenced during a study of cytomegalovirus exposure and HLA in healthy donors. Participants comprised healthy donors of bone marrow. Points from the study as a whole: Researchers catalogued approximately 170 TCR beta chains as cytomegalovirus-associated.

In the PCR, 60 Vbeta and 13 Jbeta primers were used. Produced via immunoSEQ multiplex PCR; TCRdb's table is partial and in-frame only. The sample contains about 190,000 clones, approximately 80% of which appear only once. As to this clone: The target antigen is unknown.

Germline CDR1 GTSNPN, CDR2 SVGIG (reference sequence). The CDR3 extends over 15 amino acids. Trimming removed 5 bases at V and 0 bases at J, with 13 bases between. Sequencing was done on a sample of PBMCs. The genes are TRBV30 and TRBJ2-2; perhaps TRBD2 as D (6 bases). The sequence came from a woman between 50 and 59 years old in good health and CMV-seropositive. Here the CDR3 reads CAWSTGTANTGELFF. The CDR3, as DNA: TGTGCCTGGTCGACCGGGACTGCGAACACCGGGGAGCTGTTTTTT.